These 9 T cell receptor beta chains came from one sample sequenced in a study of cytotoxic CD8 clonotypes in ibrutinib-treated CLL (dated by TCRdb to the early 2020s). Read against the paper, the sample's time point label means: approximately 2 years on ibrutinib. The library relied on the immunoSEQ multiplex PCR assay. Imported from immuneACCESS, the table was reduced by TCRdb to in-frame sequences with V and J called. These copies leave out some clones; in studies compared against another copy, an unresolved V gene accounts for under half, and the cause of the remainder is not known. The sample profile shows approximately 150,000 clones; about four fifths of them were found once. The leading ten clones occupy 4.6% of the sample. The sequencing here drew on PBMCs, taken after 24 months of ibrutinib treatment. These receptors were obtained from a human donor with chronic lymphocytic leukemia.

V and J are TRBV5-6 and TRBJ1-5; D is unresolved. Germline lookup yields CDR1 SGHDT and CDR2 YYEEEE. With 0 bases removed from V and 7 bases from J, the gap between germline ends came to 8 bases. CDR3 length: 13 amino acids. CDR3 amino acids: CASSLVGGQPQHF. The CDR3 nucleotides are TGTGCCAGCAGCTTGGTTGGTGGACAGCCCCAGCATTTT. The complete variable domain, with remaining parts taken from reference TRBV5-6 and TRBJ1-5, reads DAGVTQSPTHLIKTRGQQVTLRCSPKSGHDTVSWYQQALGQGPQFIFQYYEEEERQRGNFPDRFSGHQFPNYSSELNVNALLLGDSALYLCASSLVGGQPQHFGDGTRLSIL.

A word on this clone: This specimen includes other DNA sequences encoding the same CDR3. The rearrangement links TRBV27 to TRBJ2-6, with 7 positions matching TRBD1. The trim removed 4 bases at V and 3 bases at J, leaving 3 bases unmatched. Germline V CDR1 and CDR2: MNHEY, SMNVEV (reference sequence). This CDR3 is 15 amino acids long. The chain's CDR3 is CASSSQGSGANVLTF. CDR3 nucleotides: TGTGCCAGCAGTTCACAGGGGAGTGGGGCCAACGTCCTGACTTTC. Together with reference TRBV27 and TRBJ2-6, the CDR3 gives the full variable domain: EAQVTQNPRYLITVTGKKLTVTCSQNMNHEYMSWYRQDPGLGLRQIYYSMNVEVTDKGDVPEGYKVSRKEKRNFPLILESPSPNQTSLYFCASSSQGSGANVLTFGAGSRLTVL.

The gene calls are TRBV30 and TRBJ1-1, with 9 bases aligning to TRBD1. Germline CDR1 reads GTSNPN; CDR2 reads SVGIG (reference sequence). There are 14 residues in the CDR3. The junction had 7 bases not matched to a gene; V was cut back by 3 bases and J by 5 bases. CDR3 residues: CAWRRGQGHTEAFF. In nucleotides, the CDR3 is TGTGCCTGGAGAAGGGGACAGGGACATACTGAAGCTTTCTTT.

This clone was seen ten or more times. The gene calls are TRBV14 and TRBJ2-5, with TRBD1 matching over 8 bases. This CDR3 is built from 16 residues. Germline trimming cut 4 bases from V and 4 bases from J; bases unmatched to any gene: 11. Germline V lookup: CDR1 SGHDN, CDR2 FVKESK. The CDR3 DNA is TGTGCCAGCAGCCCCGGACAGGGAACGTCGGTAGAGACCCAGTACTTC. The encoded protein is CASSPGQGTSVETQYF. The full variable domain, rest sourced from reference TRBV14 and TRBJ2-5, is EAGVTQFPSHSVIEKGQTVTLRCDPISGHDNLYWYRRVMGKEIKFLLHFVKESKQDESGMPNNRFLAERTGGTYSTLKVQPAELEDSGVYFCASSPGQGTSVETQYFGPGTRLLVL.

CDR3 DNA: TGTGCCTGGAGTGGATGGGTCACCGGGGAGCTGTTTTTT. This encodes CAWSGWVTGELFF. The chain carries TRBV30 and TRBJ2-2; D unclear. CDR1 is GTSNPN and CDR2 is SVGIG in the germline V gene (reference sequence). The CDR3 sequence is 13 residues long. Trimming left V 1 base short and J 4 bases short, with 7 bases between.

The rearrangement links TRBV5-1 to TRBJ2-3; weak D call: TRBD1 (6 bases). CDR1 SGHRS and CDR2 YFSETQ come from the germline V gene. This CDR3 has 14 residues. V gave up 4 bases and J gave up 3 bases, with 12 bases separating them. CDR3 region: CASSTSTGTDTQYF. CDR3 nucleotide sequence: TGCGCCAGCAGCACTTCGACAGGAACAGATACGCAGTATTTT.

The chain recombines TRBV19 with TRBJ2-1, with TRBD2 matching over 11 bases. CDR3 length: 17 amino acids. The germline V gene encodes CDR1 LNHDA and CDR2 SQIVND (reference sequence). With V trimmed by 0 bases and J by 9 bases, 10 bases remained unmatched. DNA for the CDR3: TGTGCCAGTAGTATAGACACGGCTAGCGGGAGGAGGAGTGAGCAGTTCTTC. This translates into CASSIDTASGRRSEQFF.

Note on this clone: Other DNA sequences within the sample encode an identical CDR3. The chain combines TRBV5-1 with TRBJ2-1, with 8 bases that match TRBD2. The J segment lost 7 bases and the V segment lost 0 bases, leaving 6 bases of the junction unmatched. The germline gives CDR1 SGHRS, CDR2 YFSETQ. The CDR3 is 15 amino acids. CDR3 nucleotide sequence: TGCGCCAGCAGCTTGGGGAGCGGGAGAAGTAATGAGCAGTTCTTC. Its translation: CASSLGSGRSNEQFF.

This chain uses TRBV7-6 with TRBJ1-1, with a weak D call TRBD1 (6 bases). From germline, CDR1 is SGHVS and CDR2 FNYEAQ. The V end was cut by 5 bases, the J end by 0 bases, with 16 bases between. The CDR3 runs 16 residues. The CDR3 sequence: CASSPGGGLVNTEAFF. The CDR3 coding sequence is TGTGCCAGCAGCCCCGGAGGGGGTCTGGTGAACACTGAAGCTTTCTTT.